Detailed here is one T cell receptor beta chain. What it binds is not known. This sample was included in a study of cytomegalovirus exposure and HLA in healthy donors. Whole-study context: The 100 to 150 validation repertoires matched the approximately 700 first-cohort repertoires in platform, a later analysis reported.

V trimming: 4 bases; J trimming: 0 bases; junction bases outside the gene matches: 0. The CDR3 is made up of 13 amino acids. Germline V lookup: CDR1 SEHNR, CDR2 FQNEAQ (reference sequence). Study-wide points: Cytomegalovirus status was reportedly diagnosed by the classifier with high specificity and sensitivity. Among TCR beta chains, those listed as cytomegalovirus-associated numbered some 160.

Using immunoSEQ multiplex PCR, the repertoire was profiled, and TCRdb retains in-frame clones only, with some absent. Among around 160,000 clones, around nine tenths were seen once, and the ten largest hold approximately 3.1%. The clonotype originates from a man younger than 35 in good health and CMV-seronegative. V and J are TRBV7-9 and TRBJ2-7; 7 bases line up with TRBD2. Sequencing was carried out using PBMCs. CDR3 nucleotides: TGTGCCAGCAGCTCGGGGGGCTCCTACGAGCAGTACTTC. Its translation: CASSSGGSYEQYF.